This T cell receptor beta chain stems from a study of spatial heterogeneity in lung cancer. The time point is: sample taken at primary tumor resection. Trimming removed 5 bases from V and 0 bases from J, with 2 bases in between. The CDR3 runs 11 residues. The germline CDR1 and CDR2 sequences are SNHLY and FYNNEI. Within the sample, this clonotype is medium-sized. The antigen is unknown. Findings and limits, study-wide: Higher tumor mutation counts went along with higher counts of expanded intratumoral alpha and beta TCRs.

TCR cDNA molecules each carried a unique molecular identifier. Each CDR3 protein gets one entry after TCRdb re-called the 5' RACE reads with MiXCR. The sample has 20,000 to 25,000 distinct CDR3 sequences; 6.4% are singletons. The material sequenced was lung tumor tissue, taken at surgery. V and J are TRBV2 and TRBJ2-7, with unresolved D. The receptor's source is a male donor with early-stage non-small cell lung cancer. CDR3 nucleotide sequence: TGTGCCAGCAGTTTCTCCTACGAGCAGTACTTC. Amino acid sequence: CASSFSYEQYF.